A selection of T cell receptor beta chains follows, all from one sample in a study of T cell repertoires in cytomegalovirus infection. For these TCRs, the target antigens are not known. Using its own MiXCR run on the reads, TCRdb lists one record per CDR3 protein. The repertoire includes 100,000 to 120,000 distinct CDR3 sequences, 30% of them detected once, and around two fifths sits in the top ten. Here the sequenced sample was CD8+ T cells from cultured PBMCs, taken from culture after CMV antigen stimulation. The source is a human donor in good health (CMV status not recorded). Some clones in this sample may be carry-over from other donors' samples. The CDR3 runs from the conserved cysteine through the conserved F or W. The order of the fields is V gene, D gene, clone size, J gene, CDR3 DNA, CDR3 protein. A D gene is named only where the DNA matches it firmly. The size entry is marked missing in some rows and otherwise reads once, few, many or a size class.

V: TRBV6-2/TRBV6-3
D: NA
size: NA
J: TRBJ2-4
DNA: TGTGCCAGCAGTTATTTATATCCCGAGTTAGCCAAAAACATTCAGTACTTC
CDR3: CASSYLYPELAKNIQYF

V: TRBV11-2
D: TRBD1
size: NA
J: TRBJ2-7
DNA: TGTGCCAGCAGCTTAGGCGCCGGGACAGCCGAGCAGTACTTC
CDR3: CASSLGAGTAEQYF

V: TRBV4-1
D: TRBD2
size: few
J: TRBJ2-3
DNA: TGCGCCAGCAGCCAAGTAGTGACTAGCGGGGGTGGAGATACGCAGTATTTT
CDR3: CASSQVVTSGGGDTQYF

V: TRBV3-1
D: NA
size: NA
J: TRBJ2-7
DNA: TGTGCCAGCAGCCAAGACTTTGGGGAATCAAGGGAGCAGTACTTC
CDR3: CASSQDFGESREQYF

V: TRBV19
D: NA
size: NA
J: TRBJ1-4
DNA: TGTGCCAGTAGTATAGGAGGCAGAACTATGCGGACTAATGAAAAACTGTTTTTT
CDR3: CASSIGGRTMRTNEKLFF

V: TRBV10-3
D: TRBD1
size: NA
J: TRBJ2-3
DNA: TGTGCCATCAGATCCGGGACAGGGCCAACAGATACGCAGTATTTT
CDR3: CAIRSGTGPTDTQYF

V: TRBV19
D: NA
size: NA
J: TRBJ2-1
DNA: TGTGCCAGTAGTGGGTCAGTCTCCTACAATGAGCAGTTCTTC
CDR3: CASSGSVSYNEQFF

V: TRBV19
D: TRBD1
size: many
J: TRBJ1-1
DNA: TGTGCCAGTAGTCCAGGGGGCACGAACACTGAAGCTTTCTTT
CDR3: CASSPGGTNTEAFF

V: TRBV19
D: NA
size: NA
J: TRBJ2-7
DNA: TGTGCCAGTAGTATTAGTCTATCCTACTCCTACGAGCGGTACTTC
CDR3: CASSISLSYSYERYF

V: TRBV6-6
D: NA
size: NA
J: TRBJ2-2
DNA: TGTGCCAGCAAAATCCGGGGGCGTACGAACGCCGGGGAGCTGTTTTTT
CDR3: CASKIRGRTNAGELFF

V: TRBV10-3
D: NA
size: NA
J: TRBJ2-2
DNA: TGTGCCATCAGTGCGACCGCCGGGACACGGAACACCGGGGAGCTGTTTTTT
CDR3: CAISATAGTRNTGELFF

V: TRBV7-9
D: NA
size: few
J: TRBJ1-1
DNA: TGTGCCAGCAGCCCTACCGGGACGGATGACGAAGCTTTCTTT
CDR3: CASSPTGTDDEAFF

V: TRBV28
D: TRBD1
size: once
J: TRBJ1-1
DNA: TGTGCCAGCAGGGGCACGGACAGGGACAACACTGAAGCTTTCTTT
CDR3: CASRGTDRDNTEAFF

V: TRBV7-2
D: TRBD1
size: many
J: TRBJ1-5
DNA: TGTGCCAGCAGCTTAGCGGGGACAGCCAATAGCAATCAGCCCCAGCATTTT
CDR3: CASSLAGTANSNQPQHF

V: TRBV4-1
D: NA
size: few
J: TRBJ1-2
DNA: TGCGCCAGCAGCCAAGATGATGGCAGGGCAGACGGCTACACCTTC
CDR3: CASSQDDGRADGYTF

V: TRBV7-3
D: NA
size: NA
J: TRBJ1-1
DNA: TGTGCCAGCAGCCCCGCGGGGGCGGCTGCTATGAACACTGAAGCTTTCTTT
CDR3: CASSPAGAAAMNTEAFF

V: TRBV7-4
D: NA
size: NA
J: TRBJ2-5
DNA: TGTGCCAGCAACTCCGGGGAGGGGGACTACCAAGAGACCCAGTACTTC
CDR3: CASNSGEGDYQETQYF

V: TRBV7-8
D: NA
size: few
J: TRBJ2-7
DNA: TGTGCCAGCAGCCTTTCCGGCGGGGACAGCCTTGAAATGCCCACTTACGAGCAGTACTTC
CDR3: CASSLSGGDSLEMPTYEQYF

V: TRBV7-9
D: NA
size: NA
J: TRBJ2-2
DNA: TGTGCCAGCAGCTCCTTAGAACGCCCTGGGGAGCTGTTTTTT
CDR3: CASSSLERPGELFF

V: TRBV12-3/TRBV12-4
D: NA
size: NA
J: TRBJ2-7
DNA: TGTGCCAGCAGTTTCGGCGGACACTCCTACGAGCAGTACTTC
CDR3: CASSFGGHSYEQYF

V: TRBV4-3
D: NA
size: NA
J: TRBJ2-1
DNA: TGCGCCAGCAGCCCTACACAGGGTTCCGATGAGCAGTTCTTC
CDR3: CASSPTQGSDEQFF

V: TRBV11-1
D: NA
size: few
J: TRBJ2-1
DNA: TGTGCCAGCAGCTTCGCGGTAGTTCCCAATGAGCAGTTCTTC
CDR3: CASSFAVVPNEQFF

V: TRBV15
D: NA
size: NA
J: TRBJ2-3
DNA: TGTGCCACCAGCAGAGCGGGGGCCGCAGATACGCAGTATTTT
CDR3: CATSRAGAADTQYF

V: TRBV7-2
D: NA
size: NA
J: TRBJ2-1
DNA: TGTGCCAGCGACGGGGGAGCCTACAATGAGCAGTTCTTC
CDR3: CASDGGAYNEQFF

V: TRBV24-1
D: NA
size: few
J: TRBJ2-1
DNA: TGTGCCACCAGCCTCGCACTAGTGGGTGAGCAGTTCTTC
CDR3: CATSLALVGEQFF

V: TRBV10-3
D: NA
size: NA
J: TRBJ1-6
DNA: TGTGCCATCAGTGAAACGGTCCCAAGGTCTAATTCACCCCTCCACTTT
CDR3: CAISETVPRSNSPLHF

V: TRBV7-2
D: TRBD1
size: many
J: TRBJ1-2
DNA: TGTGCCAGCAGCCGGGACAGGGGCGCAGGTGGCTACACCTTC
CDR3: CASSRDRGAGGYTF

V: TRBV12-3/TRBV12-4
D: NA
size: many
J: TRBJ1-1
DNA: TGTGCCAGCAGTTTAAACGTTGTCTTGGGGGCGAGCATTGTCGCTGAAGCTTTCTTT
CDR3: CASSLNVVLGASIVAEAFF

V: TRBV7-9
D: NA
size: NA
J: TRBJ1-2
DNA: TGTGCCAGCAGCTTATCAGAGACAGTCTATGGCTACACCTTC
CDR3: CASSLSETVYGYTF

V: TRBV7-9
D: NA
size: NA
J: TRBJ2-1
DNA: TGTGCCAGCAGCTTAGTGGAGGGGTTCGAGGTCTTC
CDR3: CASSLVEGFEVF